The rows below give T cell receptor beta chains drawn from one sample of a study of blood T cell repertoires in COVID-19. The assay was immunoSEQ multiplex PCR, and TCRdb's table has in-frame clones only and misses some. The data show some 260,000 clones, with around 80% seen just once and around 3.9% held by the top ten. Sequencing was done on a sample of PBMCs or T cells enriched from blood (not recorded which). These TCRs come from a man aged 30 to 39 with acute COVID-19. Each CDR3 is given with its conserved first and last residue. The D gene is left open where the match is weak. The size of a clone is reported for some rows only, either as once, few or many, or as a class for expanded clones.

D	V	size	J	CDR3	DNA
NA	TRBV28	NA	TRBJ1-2	CATASGGSAGYTF	TGTGCCACCGCTAGTGGGGGCTCGGCTGGCTACACCTTC
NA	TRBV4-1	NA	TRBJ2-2	CASSQGDWWTGELFF	TGCGCCAGCAGCCAAGGGGACTGGTGGACCGGGGAGCTGTTTTTT
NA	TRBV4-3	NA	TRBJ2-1	CASSQRGGLPSNHNEQFF	TGCGCCAGCAGCCAACGTGGCGGACTACCATCTAATCACAATGAGCAGTTCTTC
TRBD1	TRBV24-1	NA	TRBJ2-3	CATGDRGKGDTQYF	TGTGCCACCGGGGACAGGGGAAAGGGAGATACGCAGTATTTT
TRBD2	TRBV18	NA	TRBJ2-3	CASSPYRTSGGARTTDTQYF	TGTGCCAGCTCACCTTACCGGACTAGCGGGGGGGCCCGGACGACAGATACGCAGTATTTT
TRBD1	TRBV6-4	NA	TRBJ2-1	CASSDSGTGGADEQFF	TGTGCCAGCAGTGACTCCGGGACAGGGGGCGCGGATGAGCAGTTCTTC
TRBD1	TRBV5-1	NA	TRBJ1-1	CASSASTGMNTEAFF	TGCGCCAGCAGCGCGTCGACAGGGATGAACACTGAAGCTTTCTTT
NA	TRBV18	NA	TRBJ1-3	CASSPADQGLKGNTIYF	TGTGCCAGCTCACCAGCAGATCAGGGTTTGAAAGGAAACACCATATATTTT
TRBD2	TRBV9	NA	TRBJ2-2	CASSVAEAGGNGGELFF	TGTGCCAGCAGCGTAGCCGAAGCGGGAGGGAACGGCGGGGAGCTGTTTTTT
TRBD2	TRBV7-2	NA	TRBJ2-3	CASSSGLAGGLWSSDTQYF	TGTGCCAGCAGCTCGGGACTAGCGGGGGGGCTGTGGAGTAGTGATACGCAGTATTTT
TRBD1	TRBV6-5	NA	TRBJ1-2	CASRTGDYGYTF	TGTGCCAGCAGGACAGGGGACTATGGCTACACCTTC
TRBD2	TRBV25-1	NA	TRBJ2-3	CASSKRGGDTQYF	TGTGCCAGCAGTAAGCGGGGGGGAGATACGCAGTATTTT
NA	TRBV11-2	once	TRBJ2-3	CASSPSGSTDTQYF	TGTGCCAGCAGCCCGAGCGGATCCACAGATACGCAGTATTTT
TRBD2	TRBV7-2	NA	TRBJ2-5	CASSPQPGLAEQETQYF	TGTGCCAGCAGCCCTCAGCCGGGACTAGCGGAACAAGAGACCCAGTACTTC
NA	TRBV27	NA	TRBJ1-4	CASSPRGLTNEKLFF	TGTGCCAGCAGTCCCCGGGGGTTGACTAATGAAAAACTGTTTTTT
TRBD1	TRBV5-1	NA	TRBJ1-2	CASSQTLQGQYGYTF	TGCGCCAGCAGCCAAACCTTACAGGGACAGTATGGCTACACCTTC
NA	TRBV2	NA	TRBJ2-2	CASGRQSSSGELFF	TGTGCCAGCGGTCGCCAGTCTAGTTCCGGGGAGCTGTTTTTT
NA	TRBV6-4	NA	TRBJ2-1	CASSERAAAPHEQFF	TGTGCCAGCAGTGAAAGAGCGGCGGCCCCCCATGAGCAGTTCTTC
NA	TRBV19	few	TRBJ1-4	CASRPDRLNEKLFF	TGTGCCAGCCGACCAGACAGACTCAATGAAAAACTGTTTTTT
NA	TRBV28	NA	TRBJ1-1	CASSLLLGGNEAFF	TGTGCCAGCAGTCTATTACTAGGCGGAAATGAAGCTTTCTTT
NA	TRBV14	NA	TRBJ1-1	CASSQDILRGAFF	TGTGCCAGCAGCCAGGACATTCTAAGGGGAGCTTTCTTT
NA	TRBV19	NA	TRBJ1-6	CASSREGLSSYNSPLHF	TGTGCCAGTAGTCGAGAGGGCCTCAGCTCCTATAATTCACCCCTCCACTTT
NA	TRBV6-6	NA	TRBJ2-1	CASSYTRTAGALEQFF	TGTGCCAGCAGTTACACACGAACCGCAGGGGCGCTTGAGCAGTTCTTC
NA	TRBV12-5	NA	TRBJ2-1	CASGLQGGNEQFF	TGTGCTAGTGGCCTCCAGGGTGGCAATGAGCAGTTCTTC
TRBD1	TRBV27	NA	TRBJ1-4	CASSSLLVGTAYEKLFF	TGTGCCAGCAGTTCCCTTTTGGTCGGGACAGCATATGAAAAACTGTTTTTT
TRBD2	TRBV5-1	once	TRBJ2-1	CASSSGTTNEQFF	TGTGCCAGCAGCTCCGGGACTACCAATGAGCAGTTCTTC